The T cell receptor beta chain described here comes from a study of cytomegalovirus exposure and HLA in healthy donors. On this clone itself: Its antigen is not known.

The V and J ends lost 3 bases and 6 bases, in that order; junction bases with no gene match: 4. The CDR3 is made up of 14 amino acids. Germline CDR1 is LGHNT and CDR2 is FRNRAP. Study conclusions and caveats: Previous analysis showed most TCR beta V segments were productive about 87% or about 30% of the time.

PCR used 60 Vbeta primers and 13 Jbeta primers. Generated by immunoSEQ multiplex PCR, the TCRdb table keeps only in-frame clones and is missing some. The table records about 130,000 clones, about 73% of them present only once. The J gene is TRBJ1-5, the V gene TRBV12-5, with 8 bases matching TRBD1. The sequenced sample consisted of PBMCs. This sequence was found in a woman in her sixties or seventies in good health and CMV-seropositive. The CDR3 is CASGFRGPSQPQHF. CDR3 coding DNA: TGTGCTAGTGGTTTCAGGGGGCCCAGTCAGCCCCAGCATTTT.